The 23 T cell receptor beta chains listed next were all sequenced from one sample in a study of T cell clonotyping in hematopoietic cell transplantation. TCRdb's copy holds only in-frame clones and misses some; the assay was immunoSEQ multiplex PCR. The repertoire includes roughly 40,000 clones, roughly 96% of them detected once, and almost 0.95% sits in the top ten. The sample taken for sequencing was peripheral blood mononuclear cells. The receptors were gathered from a young man in good health. Some clones in this sample may be carry-over from other donors' samples.

The rearrangement joins TRBV7-9 to TRBJ2-3; TRBD2 agrees at 7 bases. With 0 bases clipped from V and 0 bases from J, the junction kept 6 bases outside the gene matches. The CDR3 contains 17 residues. Germline CDR1 is SEHNR and CDR2 is FQNEAQ (reference sequence). The CDR3: CASSLAPAGPSTDTQYF. The CDR3, as DNA: TGTGCCAGCAGCTTAGCGCCAGCGGGGCCTAGCACAGATACGCAGTATTTT.

V usage is TRBV29-1 and J usage is TRBJ1-2; D is unresolved. This CDR3 spans 17 amino acids. V lost 3 bases to trimming and J lost 0 bases, with 20 bases between them. Germline V gene sequence: CDR1 SQVTM, CDR2 ANQGSEA. The DNA for the CDR3 is TGCAGCGTTGATTTGGGTTCGGGGATATCCCCTAACTATGGCTACACCTTC. Translation gives CSVDLGSGISPNYGYTF.

This clone was recorded only once. This rearrangement joins TRBV6-6 to TRBJ1-1, with a weak D call TRBD1 (5 bases). CDR1 and CDR2 (germline): MNHNY, SVGAGI (reference sequence). The CDR3 extends over 15 amino acids. V lost 2 bases, J lost 0 bases, and 10 bases lay in between. The CDR3, as DNA: TGTGCCAGCAGTTACCCCAGGGCTTTGAACACTGAAGCTTTCTTT. Translated, it gives CASSYPRALNTEAFF.

V gene TRBV7-3 combines with J gene TRBJ2-6; possibly TRBD1 for D (6 bases). The V gene lost 5 bases and the J gene lost 2 bases, with 10 bases spanning the gap. The germline V gene encodes CDR1 SGHTA and CDR2 FQGTGA. This CDR3 spans 15 amino acids. Here the CDR3 DNA reads TGTGCCAGCAGCCCCAACAGGGCTGGGGCCAACGTCCTGACTTTC. Amino acids: CASSPNRAGANVLTF.

This chain links TRBV5-1 with TRBJ1-2; no clear D. This CDR3 contains 12 residues. Trimming cost V 0 bases and J 7 bases, with 7 bases left between them. The germline V gene encodes CDR1 SGHRS and CDR2 YFSETQ. The CDR3 reads CASSLDKAGYTF. For the CDR3, the DNA is TGCGCCAGCAGCTTGGATAAGGCTGGCTACACCTTC.

This chain connects TRBV28 to TRBJ1-2; tentatively, D is TRBD1 (5 bases). The CDR3 covers 13 residues. V was clipped by 3 bases and J by 4 bases, with 9 bases between them. CDR1 is MDHEN, CDR2 SYDVKM, per germline. The CDR3 protein is CASSFRQGYGYTF. The CDR3 DNA reads TGTGCCAGCAGTTTTCGGCAGGGCTATGGCTACACCTTC.

The V call is TRBV29-1, the J call TRBJ2-7; TRBD1 matches at 7 bases. The trim removed 7 bases at V and 2 bases at J, leaving 11 bases unmatched. The CDR3 runs to 14 residues. CDR1 SQVTM and CDR2 ANQGSEA come from the germline V gene. CDR3 region: CSATHSTGPYEQYF. CDR3 DNA: TGCAGCGCAACCCATTCGACAGGGCCCTACGAGCAGTACTTC.

The DNA for the CDR3 is TGTGCCATCCAGCGGGAGGCATACAATGAGCAGTTCTTC. Its protein product is CAIQREAYNEQFF. The chain recombines TRBV2 with TRBJ2-1; TRBD2 matches 9 bases. Trimming cost V 10 bases and J 4 bases; bases outside gene matches: 5. Germline V gene sequence: CDR1 SNHLY, CDR2 FYNNEI. The CDR3 runs to 13 residues.

The CDR3 nucleotides read TGTGCCAGCAGCTTGTACAGCAATCAGCCCCAGCATTTT. It specifies CASSLYSNQPQHF. This sequence joins TRBV5-6 and TRBJ1-5; no firm D call. CDR1 and CDR2 (germline): SGHDT, YYEEEE. CDR3 length: 13 residues. V was shortened by 1 base and J by 1 base, with 3 bases between the two germline ends.

The chain has TRBV6-1 and TRBJ1-1, with 8 positions matching TRBD1. The trim removed 6 bases at V and 5 bases at J, leaving 8 bases unmatched. Looked up from germline, CDR1 is MNHNS and CDR2 is SASEGT. The CDR3 extends over 14 amino acids. CDR3 DNA: TGTGCCAGCAGCCTGCAGGGGGCTAGGACTGAAGCTTTCTTT. It yields the protein CASSLQGARTEAFF.

V and J are TRBV7-9 and TRBJ1-2, with D possibly being TRBD1 (5 bases). Germline CDR1 SEHNR, CDR2 FQNEAQ (reference sequence). Between the trimmed V and J ends, which lost 2 bases and 4 bases, there was a span of 23 bases. This CDR3 region has 18 residues. CDR3 region: CASSLNLGLAGPRYGYTF. For the CDR3, the DNA is TGTGCCAGCAGCTTAAATCTGGGGCTGGCGGGGCCCCGCTATGGCTACACCTTC.

V usage is TRBV5-1 and J usage is TRBJ2-3, with TRBD1 identical over 9 bases. Per the germline V gene, CDR1 is SGHRS and CDR2 is YFSETQ. The CDR3 is 14 amino acids. The ends lost 5 bases at V and 3 bases at J; junction bases unmatched: 4. The CDR3 DNA is TGCGCCAGCAGACAGGGGGCGCAAACAGATACGCAGTATTTT. It translates to CASRQGAQTDTQYF.

This clone came up once. The gene calls are TRBV9 and TRBJ1-2; D is unresolved. The CDR3 covers 15 residues. CDR1 and CDR2 (germline): SGDLS, YYNGEE. V lost 6 bases and J 5 bases, leaving 20 bases between the germline ends. The CDR3: CASTVQSPPVYGYTF. The DNA for the CDR3 is TGTGCCAGCACCGTGCAGTCCCCACCGGTATATGGCTACACCTTC.

This clone was picked up one time. The chain has TRBV5-1 and TRBJ2-5; possible D gene TRBD1, 6 bases. V dropped 4 bases and J dropped 2 bases, with 15 bases sitting between them. CDR1 SGHRS and CDR2 YFSETQ come from the germline V gene. The CDR3 is 15 residues long. DNA of the CDR3: TGCGCCAGCAGCCCGGGACACGCCGGGCAAGAGACCCAGTACTTC. Translated: CASSPGHAGQETQYF.

The J gene is TRBJ2-5, the V gene TRBV11-2, with D tentatively TRBD1 (6 bases). Per the germline V gene, CDR1 is SGHAT and CDR2 is FQNNGV. V lost 8 bases to trimming and J lost 4 bases, with 11 bases between them. The CDR3 spans 12 residues. CDR3 amino acids: CASATGGETQYF. As DNA, the CDR3 is TGTGCCAGCGCGACAGGTGGAGAGACCCAGTACTTC. The whole variable domain, filled in from reference TRBV11-2 and TRBJ2-5, reads EAGVAQSPRYKIIEKRQSVAFWCNPISGHATLYWYQQILGQGPKLLIQFQNNGVVDDSQLPKDRFSAERLKGVDSTLKIQPAKLEDSAVYLCASATGGETQYFGPGTRLLVL.

J is TRBJ1-2 and V is TRBV13; D not certain. Deletions cut 1 base from V and 4 bases from J, with 7 bases between. Germline V CDR1 and CDR2: PRHDT, FYEKMQ (reference sequence). This CDR3 contains 13 residues. The CDR3 reads CASSLAATYGYTF. DNA of the CDR3: TGTGCCAGCAGCTTAGCGGCTACCTATGGCTACACCTTC.

The rearrangement joins TRBV19 to TRBJ1-2; D gene uncertain. This CDR3 is 14 amino acids long. The V and J ends lost 5 bases and 1 base respectively, with 11 bases between them. Germline loops: CDR1 LNHDA, CDR2 SQIVND (reference sequence). The CDR3 DNA is TGTGCCAGTAGTTATCAGAGACTTAACTATGGCTACACCTTC. This gives the protein CASSYQRLNYGYTF.

The gene calls are TRBV7-9 and TRBJ1-1, with D uncertain. This CDR3 comprises 13 residues. CDR1 SEHNR and CDR2 FQNEAQ come from the germline V gene (reference sequence). V was clipped by 1 base and J by 6 bases, with 9 bases between them. In DNA, the CDR3 is TGTGCCAGCAGCTTAGTAGGAGCCGCTGAAGCTTTCTTT. Translation: CASSLVGAAEAFF.

A few counts support this clone. V usage is TRBV6-1 and J usage is TRBJ1-5; 8 bases fit TRBD1. J gave up 6 bases and V 3 bases, and 4 bases lay outside the gene matches. The CDR3 sequence is 14 residues long. Germline CDR1 is MNHNS and CDR2 is SASEGT. The CDR3 is CASSEGQEFQPQHF. For the CDR3, the DNA is TGTGCCAGCAGTGAGGGACAGGAGTTTCAGCCCCAGCATTTT.

Turning to this clone: Since the CDR3 does not end with the conserved phenylalanine or tryptophan, this likely comes from a read error. The DNA is left out, because the CDR3 cannot be placed on it with certainty; the CDR3 is given as TCRdb lists it. The V call is TRBV5-1, the J call TRBJ2-3; the listed D gene, TRBD1, was not tested against the DNA. The CDR3 sequence runs 10 residues, both termini included. The germline CDR1 and CDR2 sequences are SGHRS and YFSETQ. CDR3 residues: CATRALRTQG.

The V and J genes are TRBV4-3 and TRBJ1-1; D is unclear. Trimming cost V 4 bases and J 1 base, with 7 bases left between them. Germline V gene sequence: CDR1 LGHNA, CDR2 YSLEER. The CDR3 is made up of 13 amino acids. The CDR3 bases are TGCGCCAGCAGCCCTACAGAGAACACTGAAGCTTTCTTT. Encoded protein: CASSPTENTEAFF.

The rearrangement uses TRBV7-9 and TRBJ2-1; no definite D call. V lost 5 bases and J lost 0, with 11 bases in between. The germline V gene encodes CDR1 SEHNR and CDR2 FQNEAQ (reference sequence). The CDR3 runs 15 residues. CDR3 residues: CASSAPYFSYNEQFF. CDR3 nucleotides: TGTGCCAGCAGCGCGCCGTACTTCTCCTACAATGAGCAGTTCTTC.

The V call is TRBV14, the J call TRBJ2-5; D remains ambiguous. The germline gives CDR1 SGHDN, CDR2 FVKESK. Trimming left V 0 bases short and J 4 bases short, with 30 bases between. The CDR3 sequence is 21 residues long. This chain's CDR3 is CASSQEGWSSFPELRTETQYF. The CDR3 nucleotides read TGTGCCAGCAGCCAAGAGGGATGGTCTTCTTTCCCGGAACTTAGAACAGAGACCCAGTACTTC.